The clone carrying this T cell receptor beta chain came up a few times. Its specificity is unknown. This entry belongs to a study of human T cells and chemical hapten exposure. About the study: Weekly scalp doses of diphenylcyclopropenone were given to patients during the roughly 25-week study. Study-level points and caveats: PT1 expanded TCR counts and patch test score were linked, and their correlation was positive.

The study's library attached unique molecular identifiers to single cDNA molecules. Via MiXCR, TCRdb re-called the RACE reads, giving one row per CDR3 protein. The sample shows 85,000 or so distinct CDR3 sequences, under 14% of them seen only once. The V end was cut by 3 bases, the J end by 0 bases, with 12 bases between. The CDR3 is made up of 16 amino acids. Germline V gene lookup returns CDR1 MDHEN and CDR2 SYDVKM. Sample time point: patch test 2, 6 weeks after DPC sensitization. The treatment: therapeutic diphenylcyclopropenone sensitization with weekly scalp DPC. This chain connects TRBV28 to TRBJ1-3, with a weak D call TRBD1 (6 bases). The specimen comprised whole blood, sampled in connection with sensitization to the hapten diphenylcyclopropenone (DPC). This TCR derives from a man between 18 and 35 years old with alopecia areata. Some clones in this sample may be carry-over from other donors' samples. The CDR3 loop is CASSLTETGSGNTIYF. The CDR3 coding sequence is TGTGCCAGCAGTTTGACCGAGACAGGCTCTGGAAACACCATATATTTT.